These 25 T cell receptor beta chains originate from one sample sequenced in a study of blood T cell repertoires in COVID-19. Assay used: immunoSEQ multiplex PCR; TCRdb lists only in-frame clones, some missing. The sample records approximately 330,000 clones, approximately 83% being singletons. The sample was PBMCs or T cells enriched from blood (not recorded which). The receptor set was obtained from a woman aged 40 to 50 with acute COVID-19.

This clone appeared a single time. This chain uses TRBV24-1 with TRBJ2-1; 14 bases fit TRBD2. Germline V gives CDR1 KGHDR, CDR2 SFDVKD. This CDR3 has 14 amino acids. J gave up 10 bases and V 7 bases, and 5 bases lay outside the gene matches. The CDR3 DNA is TGTGCCACCAGAGGGACTAGCGGGAGCGTCGAGCAGTTCTTC. Translating it yields CATRGTSGSVEQFF.

The gene calls are TRBV19 and TRBJ2-5, with unresolved D. Trimming removed 5 bases at V and 4 bases at J, with 11 bases between. CDR3 length: 13 residues. Germline V gene lookup returns CDR1 LNHDA and CDR2 SQIVND (reference sequence). CDR3 region: CASSYSGGETQYF. As DNA, the CDR3 is TGTGCCAGTAGTTACTCTGGCGGAGAGACCCAGTACTTC.

The gene calls are TRBV5-4 and TRBJ1-1; a weak D match, TRBD1 (6 bases). Per the germline V gene, CDR1 is SGHNT and CDR2 is YYREEE (reference sequence). The CDR3 has 13 amino acids. Trimming stripped 3 bases from V and 7 bases from J, with 13 bases between. The CDR3 DNA follows: TGTGCCAGCAGCTCCATGACAGGTGGTGAAGCTTTCTTT. It is translated as CASSSMTGGEAFF.

The chain combines TRBV7-6 with TRBJ1-1, with 7 bases that match TRBD1. Looked up from germline, CDR1 is SGHVS and CDR2 is FNYEAQ. The CDR3 loop spans 16 amino acids. V lost 5 bases and J lost 1; bases outside the gene matches: 10. Here the CDR3 reads CASSRRPGQKNTEAFF. The DNA for the CDR3 is TGTGCCAGCAGCCGCCGACCGGGACAGAAGAACACTGAAGCTTTCTTT.

This chain joins TRBV6-5 and TRBJ1-5; no clear D. There are 14 residues in the CDR3. CDR1 and CDR2 from the germline V gene are MNHEY and SVGAGI. The V end was cut by 4 bases, the J end by 7 bases, with 14 bases between. The CDR3 region has the DNA TGTGCCAGCAGTTCCCAGGAGGCCAGGCAGCCCCAGCATTTT. Translation gives CASSSQEARQPQHF.

The chain employs TRBV19 and TRBJ1-2; D not certain. The V end lost 6 bases, the J end lost 0 bases, and 23 bases lay between the germline ends. In germline, CDR1 is LNHDA, CDR2 SQIVND (reference sequence). This CDR3 contains 18 residues. The CDR3 region has the DNA TGTGCCAGTAGGAGGCAGCCACTAGAATTTTCAGCTAACTATGGCTACACCTTC. This sequence encodes CASRRQPLEFSANYGYTF. Full variable domain (rest looked up from reference TRBV19 and TRBJ1-2): DGGITQSPKYLFRKEGQNVTLSCEQNLNHDAMYWYRQDPGQGLRLIYYSQIVNDFQKGDIAEGYSVSREKKESFPLTVTSAQKNPTAFYLCASRRQPLEFSANYGYTFGSGTRLTVV.

The rearrangement uses TRBV28 and TRBJ1-6, with a possible D match to TRBD1 (6 bases). V was clipped by 6 bases and J by 7 bases, with 16 bases between them. Germline V lookup: CDR1 MDHEN, CDR2 SYDVKM. The CDR3 spans 15 residues. The CDR3 loop reads CASRTSQGRNSPLHF. The CDR3, as DNA: TGTGCCAGCAGAACCTCACAGGGCAGGAATTCACCCCTCCACTTT.

The gene calls are TRBV5-4 and TRBJ1-2; tentatively, D is TRBD1 (6 bases). CDR1 and CDR2 from the germline V gene are SGHNT and YYREEE (reference sequence). V was clipped by 0 bases and J by 6 bases, with 15 bases between them. CDR3 length: 15 residues. CDR3 sequence: CASSLENRDKDGYTF. The CDR3 DNA reads as TGTGCCAGCAGCTTGGAGAACCGGGACAAGGATGGCTACACCTTC.

This rearrangement joins TRBV25-1 to TRBJ1-2, with 9 positions matching TRBD1. CDR1 is MGHDK and CDR2 is SYGVNS in the germline V gene. CDR3 size: 13 residues. Trimming removed 10 bases from V and 7 bases from J; junction bases left unmatched: 10. CDR3: CATTGGMISGYTF. In DNA, the CDR3 is TGTGCCACCACAGGGGGCATGATTAGTGGCTACACCTTC.

The V gene is TRBV5-1, the J gene TRBJ1-1; no clear D gene. The ends were cut back, 0 bases at V and 4 bases at J, with 13 bases in the middle. The CDR3 runs 15 residues. Germline V gene sequence: CDR1 SGHRS, CDR2 YFSETQ. In DNA form, the CDR3 reads TGCGCCAGCAGCTTGGAACCCGGGTCGGGCACTGAAGCTTTCTTT. This encodes CASSLEPGSGTEAFF.

The chain couples TRBV7-3 to TRBJ2-5, with D perhaps TRBD2 (8 bases). Germline loops: CDR1 SGHTA, CDR2 FQGTGA. Trimming pared 5 bases from V and 4 bases from J, leaving 17 bases between. The CDR3 spans 15 residues. The CDR3 reads CASSRTGLAIETQYF. The CDR3 DNA is TGTGCCAGCAGCCGGACAGGACTAGCCATAGAGACCCAGTACTTC.

This clone was counted once. This rearrangement joins TRBV3-1 (or the pseudogene TRBV3-2) to TRBJ2-1, with 11 positions matching TRBD2. J gave up 2 bases and V 1 base, and 1 base lay outside the gene matches. The CDR3 is 16 amino acids. The germline CDR1 and CDR2 sequences are LGHDT and YNNKEL (reference sequence). The DNA for the CDR3 is TGTGCCAGCAGCCAAGGGACTAGCGGGCCCTACAATGAGCAGTTCTTC. This encodes CASSQGTSGPYNEQFF.

The rearrangement uses TRBV9 and TRBJ2-3; weak D call: TRBD2 (6 bases). V dropped 5 bases and J dropped 2 bases, with 12 bases sitting between them. Germline assignment: CDR1 SGDLS and CDR2 YYNGEE. This CDR3 comprises 14 residues. The CDR3 DNA reads as TGTGCCAGCAGGAAGTCTAGCGCCACAGATACGCAGTATTTT. It specifies CASRKSSATDTQYF. Variable domain in full (rest from reference TRBV9 and TRBJ2-3): DSGVTQTPKHLITATGQRVTLRCSPRSGDLSVYWYQQSLDQGLQFLIQYYNGEERAKGNILERFSAQQFPDLHSELNLSSLELGDSALYFCASRKSSATDTQYFGPGTRLTVL.

V gene TRBV27 combines with J gene TRBJ1-2; D may be TRBD1 (6 bases). The CDR3 totals 15 residues. Germline V lookup: CDR1 MNHEY, CDR2 SMNVEV (reference sequence). Trimming stripped 3 bases from V and 0 bases from J, with 11 bases between. The CDR3 loop is CASSFGAGANYGYTF. Here the CDR3 DNA reads TGTGCCAGCAGTTTCGGGGCAGGGGCTAACTATGGCTACACCTTC.

Notes on this clone: Other DNA sequences in the same sample also yield this CDR3. This chain uses TRBV7-9 with TRBJ1-4, with 8 bases aligning to TRBD1. From germline, CDR1 is SEHNR and CDR2 FQNEAQ (reference sequence). V shed 3 bases and J 4 bases; nucleotides not matched to a gene: 1. The CDR3 has 14 residues. The CDR3 spells CASSFGQGNEKLFF. The CDR3 DNA follows: TGTGCCAGCAGCTTCGGACAGGGTAATGAAAAACTGTTTTTT.

The J gene is TRBJ1-5, the V gene TRBV2; no firm D call. Germline CDR1 reads SNHLY; CDR2 reads FYNNEI. The CDR3 extends over 16 amino acids. Trimming left V 3 bases short and J 1 base short, with 13 bases between. The CDR3 nucleotides read TGTGCCAGCAGTGAGGTTAGAACAGACAGCAATCAGCCCCAGCATTTT. Translating gives CASSEVRTDSNQPQHF. Full variable domain (remainder filled in from reference TRBV2 and TRBJ1-5): EPEVTQTPSHQVTQMGQEVILRCVPISNHLYFYWYRQILGQKVEFLVSFYNNEISEKSEIFDDQFSVERPDGSNFTLKIRSTKLEDSAMYFCASSEVRTDSNQPQHFGDGTRLSIL.

CDR3 DNA: TGCGCCAGCAGTTTGTCTAGGAGGTACGAGCAGTACTTC. It specifies CASSLSRRYEQYF. The chain links TRBV5-1 to TRBJ2-7; the D gene is possibly TRBD2 (5 bases). Trimming took 5 bases from V and 4 from J, leaving 13 bases between them. Per the germline V gene, CDR1 is SGHRS and CDR2 is YFSETQ. This CDR3 is 13 amino acids long. Looking up the rest from reference TRBV5-1 and TRBJ2-7 gives the full variable domain: KAGVTQTPRYLIKTRGQQVTLSCSPISGHRSVSWYQQTPGQGLQFLFEYFSETQRNKGNFPGRFSGRQFSNSRSEMNVSTLELGDSALYLCASSLSRRYEQYFGPGTRLTVT.

The CDR3 loop is CSVPHQTSGRYNEQFF. The DNA of the CDR3 is TGCAGCGTACCTCACCAGACTAGCGGGAGATACAATGAGCAGTTCTTC. The rearrangement uses TRBV29-1 and TRBJ2-1; the match to TRBD2 covers 12 bases. V lost 6 bases and J lost 4; bases outside the gene matches: 10. This CDR3 spans 16 amino acids. Germline assignment: CDR1 SQVTM and CDR2 ANQGSEA.

The chain links TRBV20-1 to TRBJ1-6; TRBD1 aligns across 7 bases. CDR3 length: 13 residues. V lost 3 bases and J lost 7; bases outside the gene matches: 3. Germline V gives CDR1 DFQATT, CDR2 SNEGSKA (reference sequence). The CDR3 sequence is CSASGTANSPLHF. CDR3 nucleotide sequence: TGCAGTGCTAGTGGGACAGCCAATTCACCCCTCCACTTT.

V usage is TRBV3-1 (or the pseudogene TRBV3-2) and J usage is TRBJ2-7; 12 bases map to TRBD1. V lost 3 bases, J lost 6 bases, and 6 bases stayed unmatched. The CDR3 consists of 15 residues. Germline values: CDR1 LGHDT, CDR2 YNNKEL (reference sequence). The CDR3 DNA reads as TGTGCCAGCAGCCAGTGGGACAGGGGGCTCGTCGAGCAGTACTTC. Its protein is CASSQWDRGLVEQYF.

The chain employs TRBV30 and TRBJ2-1; 11 bases fit TRBD2. Germline trimming cut 8 bases from V and 6 bases from J; bases unmatched to any gene: 15. Germline V gene data show CDR1 as GTSNPN and CDR2 as SVGIG (reference sequence). CDR3 length: 16 amino acids. The CDR3 reads CAHLERTSGGPNEQFF. The CDR3 coding sequence is TGTGCCCATCTGGAGCGCACTAGCGGGGGACCCAATGAGCAGTTCTTC.

This chain links TRBV15 with TRBJ2-5, with 9 bases matching TRBD1. J was trimmed by 5 bases and V by 3 bases; bases with no gene match: 10. Germline CDR1 reads LNHNV; CDR2 reads YYDKDF (reference sequence). The CDR3 contains 16 residues. The CDR3 loop reads CATSSSPTGGYETQYF. The CDR3 coding sequence is TGTGCCACCAGCAGCTCCCCCACAGGGGGCTATGAGACCCAGTACTTC. The full variable domain, rest sourced from reference TRBV15 and TRBJ2-5, is DAMVIQNPRYQVTQFGKPVTLSCSQTLNHNVMYWYQQKSSQAPKLLFHYYDKDFNNEADTPDNFQSRRPNTSFCFLDIRSPGLGDTAMYLCATSSSPTGGYETQYFGPGTRLLVL.

This chain connects TRBV6-2 or TRBV6-3 to TRBJ2-1; possible D gene TRBD2, 7 bases. There are 15 residues in the CDR3. V was shortened by 0 bases and J by 5 bases, with 11 bases between the two germline ends. Germline V gene sequence: CDR1 MNHEY, CDR2 SVGEGT. The DNA of the CDR3 is TGTGCCAGCAGTTACTCGAGGGGGGGCCACAATGAGCAGTTCTTC. Translation gives CASSYSRGGHNEQFF.

The chain has TRBV3-1 (or the pseudogene TRBV3-2) and TRBJ1-2; TRBD1 agrees at 11 bases. Germline V gives CDR1 LGHDT, CDR2 YNNKEL (reference sequence). The CDR3 extends over 14 amino acids. V shed 4 bases, J shed 6 bases, and the junction held 4 bases outside the gene matches. The CDR3 DNA reads as TGTGCCAGCAGCCCGGGACAGGGGGGACATGGCTACACCTTC. It yields the protein CASSPGQGGHGYTF.

V usage is TRBV6-2 or TRBV6-3 and J usage is TRBJ1-6; TRBD1 matches at 9 bases. V was clipped by 2 bases and J by 10 bases; unmatched bases: 12. CDR1 and CDR2 (germline): MNHEY, SVGEGT. CDR3 length: 17 amino acids. CDR3 loop: CASSYPTTGTGFSPLHF. As DNA, the CDR3 is TGTGCCAGCAGTTACCCCACAACCGGGACAGGGTTCTCACCCCTCCACTTT.